Following are 9 T cell receptor beta chains from one sample sequenced in a study of graft-versus-host responses after intestinal transplantation. These receptors' antigens are unknown. Generated by immunoSEQ multiplex PCR, the TCRdb table keeps only in-frame clones and is missing some. The sample holds roughly 110,000 clones, around nine tenths seen once. The source was unstimulated CD4+ T cells sorted from spleen or lymph node cells, collected before transplant. Receptor source: a human donor who was the organ donor for an intestinal transplant.

The chain links TRBV6-5 to TRBJ1-5; no clear D gene. Germline CDR1 reads MNHEY; CDR2 reads SVGAGI. The length of the CDR3 is 13 residues. The V end lost 9 bases, the J end lost 2 bases, and 11 bases lay between the germline ends. The CDR3 nucleotides are TGTGCCAGTAGCTGGGAGGGCAATCAGCCCCAGCATTTT. Encoded protein: CASSWEGNQPQHF.

The chain has TRBV30 and TRBJ2-7, with 9 bases fitting TRBD2. The J segment lost 3 bases and the V segment lost 3 bases, leaving 6 bases of the junction unmatched. This CDR3 is built from 14 residues. CDR1 and CDR2 from the germline V gene are GTSNPN and SVGIG (reference sequence). CDR3 residues: CAWSPTSGYYEQYF. DNA for the CDR3: TGTGCCTGGAGCCCGACTAGCGGATACTACGAGCAGTACTTC.

This clone has just a few counts. The J gene is TRBJ2-7, the V gene TRBV10-3; no firm D call. Trimming shortened V by 0 bases and J by 2 bases, and 11 bases separated the two germline ends. The CDR3 is 15 residues long. Germline-derived CDR1 and CDR2 are ENHRY and SYGVKD. CDR3 region: CAISESGARTYEQYF. The CDR3 coding sequence is TGTGCCATCAGTGAGTCGGGCGCAAGAACCTACGAGCAGTACTTC.

The rearrangement joins TRBV7-2 to TRBJ1-1; no reliable D call. Germline loops: CDR1 SGHTA, CDR2 FQGNSA. V dropped 5 bases and J dropped 2 bases, with 12 bases sitting between them. This CDR3 has 14 residues. CDR3 residues: CASSLTASNTEAFF. CDR3 sequence (DNA): TGTGCCAGCAGCCTAACAGCTTCTAACACTGAAGCTTTCTTT. The entire variable domain, with the rest obtained from reference TRBV7-2 and TRBJ1-1, is as follows: GAGVSQSPSNKVTEKGKDVELRCDPISGHTALYWYRQSLGQGLEFLIYFQGNSAPDKSGLPSDRFSAERTGGSVSTLTIQRTQQEDSAVYLCASSLTASNTEAFFGQGTRLTVV.

The V call is TRBV19, the J call TRBJ1-5; D gene ambiguous. With 5 bases removed from V and 5 bases from J, the gap between germline ends came to 10 bases. Germline V gene sequence: CDR1 LNHDA, CDR2 SQIVND (reference sequence). The CDR3 totals 13 residues. The CDR3 DNA reads as TGTGCCAGTAGTTACTATCTGGATCAGCCCCAGCATTTT. Amino acids: CASSYYLDQPQHF.

This chain joins TRBV2 and TRBJ2-2, with 7 positions matching TRBD2. Germline CDR1 SNHLY, CDR2 FYNNEI. V shed 6 bases, J shed 6 bases, and the junction held 1 base outside the gene matches. This CDR3 contains 12 residues. The CDR3 DNA reads as TGTGCCAGCAGCAGCGGGGCCGGGGAGCTGTTTTTT. Its translation: CASSSGAGELFF.

The CDR3 sequence: CASSLGQGTTNEKLFF. The DNA for the CDR3 is TGTGCCAGCAGCTTAGGACAGGGGACAACTAATGAAAAACTGTTTTTT. V gene TRBV7-2 combines with J gene TRBJ1-4; 8 nucleotides line up with TRBD1. Germline loops: CDR1 SGHTA, CDR2 FQGNSA. This CDR3 is built from 16 residues. After removal of 1 base from V and 0 bases from J, the junction contained 1 base not matched to a gene.

This clone appeared a few times. The chain links TRBV6-6 to TRBJ2-1; D perhaps matches TRBD2 (6 bases). Germline-derived CDR1 and CDR2 are MNHNY and SVGAGI (reference sequence). This CDR3 has 15 amino acids. Deletions cut 5 bases from V and 1 base from J, with 12 bases between. The CDR3 protein is CASSTSGLSYNEQFF. Written as DNA, the CDR3 is TGTGCCAGCAGTACATCGGGACTGTCCTACAATGAGCAGTTCTTC.

The gene calls are TRBV5-1 and TRBJ1-1; D is perhaps TRBD1 (5 bases). Germline CDR1 SGHRS, CDR2 YFSETQ. V lost 4 bases and J 0 bases, leaving 13 bases between the germline ends. There are 15 residues in the CDR3. CDR3 protein: CASSPLTAMNTEAFF. DNA for the CDR3: TGCGCCAGCAGCCCCTTGACAGCTATGAACACTGAAGCTTTCTTT.